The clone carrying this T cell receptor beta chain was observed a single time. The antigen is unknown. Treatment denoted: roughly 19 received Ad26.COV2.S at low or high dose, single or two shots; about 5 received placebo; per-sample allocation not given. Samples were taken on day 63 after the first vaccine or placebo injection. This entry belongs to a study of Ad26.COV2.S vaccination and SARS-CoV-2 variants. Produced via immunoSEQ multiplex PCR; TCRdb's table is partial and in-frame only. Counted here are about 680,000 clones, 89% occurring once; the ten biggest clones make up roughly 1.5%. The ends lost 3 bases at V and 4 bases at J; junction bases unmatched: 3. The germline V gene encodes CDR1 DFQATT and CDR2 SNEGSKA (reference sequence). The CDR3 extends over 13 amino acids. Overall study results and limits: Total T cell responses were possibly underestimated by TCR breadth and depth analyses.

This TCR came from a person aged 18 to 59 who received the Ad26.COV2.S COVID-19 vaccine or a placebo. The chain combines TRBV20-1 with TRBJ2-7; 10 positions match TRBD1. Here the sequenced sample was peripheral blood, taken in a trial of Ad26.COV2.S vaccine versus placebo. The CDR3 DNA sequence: TGCAGTGCTAGTCGACAGGGGGCTTACGAGCAGTACTTC. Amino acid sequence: CSASRQGAYEQYF.